This TCR beta chain was documented in a study of graft-versus-host responses after intestinal transplantation (dated by TCRdb to the early 2020s). Concerning the study at large: Recipients received multivisceral, liver-intestinal, or isolated intestinal transplants. The cohort enrolled some 24 intestinal transplant recipients, one of whom was a retransplant, and 3 patients without pretransplant specimens were excluded. To identify alloreactive clones, pre-transplant mixed lymphocyte reaction products were sequenced and compared with unstimulated pre-transplant donor and recipient T cells. A peak of at least 4% donor T cells among recipient peripheral blood mononuclear cells was the definition used for donor T cell macrochimerism. Instead of going to the commercial service, samples from a few later patients were sequenced in-house on an Illumina MiSeq and processed with MiXCR. Graft-versus-host and host-versus-graft alloreactive T cell clones were tracked in the graft, circulation and bone marrow after intestinal transplantation using bulk TCR-beta CDR3 sequencing. All recipients received anti-thymocyte globulin induction followed by maintenance tacrolimus and steroids for three to four years.

Library preparation used the immunoSEQ multiplex PCR assay. In most patients, genomic DNA was isolated using the Qiagen DNeasy Blood and Tissue Kit and sent frozen to Adaptive Biotechnologies for TCR sequencing. High-throughput TCR-beta CDR3 sequencing of genomic DNA from most patients was performed by Adaptive Biotechnologies. In the paper's pipeline: TCR sequencing data were retrieved from Adaptive's ImmunoSEQ software for 15 to 20 patients, whereas three other patients were processed with MiXCR and VDJtools. To correct CD4 versus CD8 sorting errors, sequences present in both subsets at a frequency ratio below 5:1 were removed. CDR3 nucleotide sequences shared between donor and recipient were removed because the origin of such sequences could not be assigned. To be classed as alloreactive, a clone needed at least 2-fold expansion over unstimulated cells and a minimum CFSE-low frequency of 0.002% (template counts) or 0.001% (read counts). Clones detected in sequenced pre-transplant spleen, lymph node, or MLR CFSE-low populations of the donor or recipient were defined as mappable. The cumulative frequency of alloreactive clones was calculated as a percentage of all sequences, weighted by copy number. TCRdb holds this immuneACCESS table with in-frame rearrangements only. Some clones are missing; in checked studies, unresolved V genes explain under half, and the rest has no known cause. Clone size and the V and J calls come from that table; the DNA yielded D and trimming. This sample holds over 85,000 clones; around 93% were observed only once. Together, the top ten hold over 0.45% of the sample.

The meaning of the sample's time point label: cells obtained before transplantation from donor or recipient. CD3+CD4+ and CD3+CD8+ populations were FACS-sorted from unstimulated pre-transplant donor and recipient cells taken from spleen or lymph nodes. As to this clone: This clone's antigen is unknown. Base qualities are not provided; no much larger clone lies one nucleotide away.

The CDR3 holds 17 amino acids from the cysteine to the phenylalanine. Of all the DNA, just the CDR3 is kept, 51 bases in frame from base 1. Germline trimming: 0 bases from V, 4 bases from J; junction bases outside gene matches: 10. The CDR1 and CDR2 encoded by the germline V gene are LGHNA and YSLEER. The research as a whole found: Early after transplant, peak levels of circulating GvH clones were associated with declines in HvG clones. In the allografts of patients with donor T cell macrochimerism, GvH to HvG T cell clonal ratios were high. GvH clones were detected in recipient bone marrow, and some of these GvH clones were observed earlier in ileal mucosa or blood, consistent with an intestinal mucosal origin. Conclusions were limited by the relatively low number and heterogeneity of intestinal transplant patients.

This TCR was sampled from a human donor who received an intestinal transplant. The sample consisted of unstimulated CD8+ T cells sorted from spleen or lymph node cells, taken before intestinal transplant. The sequence is built from TRBV4-3 and TRBJ1-1, with 8 middle bases fitting TRBD1. The CDR3 is CASSQDRAITGGTEAFF. Here is the DNA: TGCGCCAGCAGCCAAGATCGCGCTATAACAGGGGGCACTGAAGCTTTCTTT.